This TCR beta chain was recorded in a study of OX40 agonist ivuxolimab in advanced cancers. On the study more broadly: Cohort: 82.7% men, mean age around 61, aged roughly 23 to 79.

Sampling of blood occurred at baseline, cycle 4 day 1, and cycle 7 day 1. Notes on the study in general: Among T cells, CD8+ cells averaged more expanded clones than CD4+ cells. Low normalized T-cell clonal expansion was also seen in some nonresponders.

Data came from immunoSEQ multiplex PCR; TCRdb stores just in-frame clones and leaves some out. This table holds fewer than 25,000 clones, roughly 86% found once. Germline loops: CDR1 MGHRA, CDR2 YSYEKL. This CDR3 region has 15 residues. Between the trimmed V and J ends, which lost 4 bases and 4 bases, there was a span of 16 bases. A word on this clone: Its antigen is unidentified.

This sequence joins TRBV4-1 and TRBJ2-5, with D possibly TRBD1 on 6 matching bases. This TCR came from an adult with an advanced solid tumor such as melanoma, head and neck, liver or kidney cancer. Sequenced here: CD4+ or CD8+ T cells sorted from blood, sampled in a trial of the OX40 agonist ivuxolimab. CDR3 in amino acids: CASSRRQASGETQYF. CDR3 sequence (DNA): TGCGCCAGCAGCCGTCGACAGGCCAGCGGAGAGACCCAGTACTTC.